This TCR beta chain was observed in a study of shared T cell receptors in the human thymus. V lost 0 bases to trimming and J lost 0 bases; unmatched junction nucleotides: 10. The CDR3 has 19 amino acids. Germline-derived CDR1 and CDR2 are SGHNT and YYREEE (reference sequence). Libraries were prepared by immunoSEQ multiplex PCR; TCRdb keeps only in-frame clonotypes and omits some of them. The table shows almost 550,000 clones, with around 78% occurring only once. The sample was also linked to a second study, of human thymus T cells. That study adds: Infants served as donors; they were healthy and Finnish and were having corrective surgery for congenital heart defects. Resections removed during corrective heart surgery provided the thymus tissue used. Among thymic and blood repertoires, usage of V and J genes appeared biased.

The origin of this receptor is a boy younger than two with a congenital heart defect. Sequences were obtained from thymocytes. The genes are TRBV5-4 and TRBJ2-1, with 9 bases aligning to TRBD2. The DNA of the CDR3 is TGTGCCAGCAGCTTGGAAGGTAGCGGGAGTAGGCCCTCCTACAATGAGCAGTTCTTC. Residues: CASSLEGSGSRPSYNEQFF. Supplemented by reference TRBV5-4 and TRBJ2-1, the full variable domain reads ETGVTQSPTHLIKTRGQQVTLRCSSQSGHNTVSWYQQALGQGPQFIFQYYREEENGRGNFPPRFSGLQFPNYSSELNVNALELDDSALYLCASSLEGSGSRPSYNEQFFGPGTRLTVL.